These 20 T cell receptor beta chains originate from one sample sequenced in a study of CD8 T cells in Susac syndrome. Random hexamers served to reverse transcribe roughly 0.5 to 1 ug RNA. TCRdb re-called the immunoSEQ multiplex PCR reads with MiXCR, one entry per CDR3 protein. The sample shows around 280,000 distinct CDR3 sequences, roughly 85% of them seen only once. Material: CD8+ T cells from PBMCs. All receptors come from a human donor with multiple sclerosis.

The chain carries TRBV27 and TRBJ2-7; no reliable D call. V was shortened by 8 bases and J by 3 bases, with 11 bases between the two germline ends. CDR1 is MNHEY, CDR2 SMNVEV, per germline (reference sequence). The CDR3 totals 12 residues. As DNA, the CDR3 is TGTGCCAGCGGCAGATTGGGCTACGAGCAGTACTTC. It codes for CASGRLGYEQYF.

On this clonotype: Compared with germline, one end of the junction differs, possibly owing to a read error. The V and J genes are TRBV18 and TRBJ1-5; TRBD1 aligns across 8 bases. Germline V lookup: CDR1 KGHSH, CDR2 LQKENI. This CDR3 comprises 14 residues. The CDR3 coding sequence is TGTGCCAGCTCACGCCGGACAGGGAATCAGTCCCAGCATTTT. Its translation is CASSRRTGNQSQHF.

The chain employs TRBV27 and TRBJ1-5, with TRBD1 identical over 7 bases. The germline V gene has CDR1 MNHEY and CDR2 SMNVEV (reference sequence). The CDR3 consists of 14 residues. V shed 6 bases and J 4 bases; nucleotides not matched to a gene: 6. CDR3 DNA: TGTGCCAGCAGGCCGGGACAGCAGAATCAGCCCCAGCATTTT. As protein: CASRPGQQNQPQHF.

The rearrangement uses TRBV5-1 and TRBJ1-4; 7 nucleotides match TRBD1. This CDR3 is built from 15 residues. V gave up 0 bases and J gave up 5 bases; unmatched junction bases: 4. Germline loops: CDR1 SGHRS, CDR2 YFSETQ. The CDR3 protein is CASSLGDSRNEKLFF. The CDR3 DNA sequence: TGCGCCAGCAGCTTGGGGGACAGCCGAAATGAAAAACTGTTTTTT.

The chain uses TRBV29-1 and TRBJ2-4; the D gene is possibly TRBD1 (5 bases). CDR1 and CDR2 (germline): SQVTM, ANQGSEA. This CDR3 has 11 residues. The V end lost 6 bases, the J end lost 4 bases, and 7 bases lay between the germline ends. The DNA for the CDR3 is TGCAGCGTCAGACAGAAAAACATTCAGTACTTC. Its translation is CSVRQKNIQYF.

This clonotype was counted once. The conserved phenylalanine or tryptophan normally closing the CDR3 is absent here, so this likely arose from a read error. The rearrangement links TRBV29-1 to TRBJ1-2, with 8 bases lining up with TRBD1. Germline lookup yields CDR1 SQVTM and CDR2 ANQGSEA. The CDR3 has 14 residues. J was trimmed by 4 bases and V by 6 bases; bases with no gene match: 10. CDR3 in amino acids: CSVPGQGWPYGYTS. DNA of the CDR3: TGCAGCGTCCCAGGACAGGGTTGGCCCTATGGCTACACCTCC.

About this clonotype itself: Compared with germline, one end of the junction differs, possibly owing to a read error. The rearrangement links TRBV12-3 or TRBV12-4 to TRBJ2-1; no clear D. The CDR3 has 16 residues. CDR3 in DNA: TGTACCAGCAGCCCCGCTGCGGCAAAATCCTACAATGAGCAGTTCTTC. This gives the protein CTSSPAAAKSYNEQFF.

CDR3 sequence (DNA): TGTGCCAGCAGCTTGGGTCCCGCAAGGCAGCCCCAGCATTTT. Amino acid sequence: CASSLGPARQPQHF. The chain links TRBV5-4 to TRBJ1-5; D is unresolved. CDR1 and CDR2 from the germline V gene are SGHNT and YYREEE (reference sequence). The CDR3 length is 14 residues. The V end lost 0 bases, the J end lost 7 bases, and 11 bases lay between the germline ends.

The V call is TRBV5-1, the J call TRBJ2-7, with D uncertain. V shed 0 bases and J shed 7 bases, with 8 bases lying between them. The CDR3 extends over 12 amino acids. Looked up from germline, CDR1 is SGHRS and CDR2 is YFSETQ. DNA for the CDR3: TGCGCCAGCAGCTTGGGTAGTATGGAGCAGTACTTC. Its protein is CASSLGSMEQYF. Drawing the rest from reference TRBV5-1 and TRBJ2-7, the complete variable domain is KAGVTQTPRYLIKTRGQQVTLSCSPISGHRSVSWYQQTPGQGLQFLFEYFSETQRNKGNFPGRFSGRQFSNSRSEMNVSTLELGDSALYLCASSLGSMEQYFGPGTRLTVT.

This chain connects TRBV27 to TRBJ2-1; no clear D gene. CDR1 is MNHEY and CDR2 is SMNVEV in the germline V gene (reference sequence). V lost 5 bases and J lost 4, with 12 bases in between. This CDR3 comprises 14 residues. CDR3 nucleotides: TGTGCCAGCAGTCCCCTCGGGCCGTACAATGAGCAGTTCTTC. Its protein is CASSPLGPYNEQFF.

Concerning this clonotype: The conserved phenylalanine or tryptophan normally closing the CDR3 is absent here, so this likely arose from a read error. The V and J genes are TRBV20-1 and TRBJ2-7; D not resolved. The V end was cut by 1 base, the J end by 1 base, with 8 bases between. The CDR3 covers 13 residues. The germline gives CDR1 DFQATT, CDR2 SNEGSKA (reference sequence). CDR3 sequence: CSARGAESYEQYY. CDR3 nucleotides: TGCAGTGCTAGAGGCGCGGAGTCCTACGAGCAGTACTAC.

The chain joins TRBV2 to TRBJ2-1, with TRBD2 identical over 8 bases. V lost 7 bases to trimming and J lost 5 bases; unmatched junction nucleotides: 16. The CDR3 covers 17 residues. The V gene's germline CDR1 is SNHLY and CDR2 FYNNEI. CDR3 coding DNA: TGTGCCAGCACCACTGGGAGGGGTAGCGGGAAAAACAATGAGCAGTTCTTC. Protein product: CASTTGRGSGKNNEQFF. Supplemented by reference TRBV2 and TRBJ2-1, the full variable domain reads EPEVTQTPSHQVTQMGQEVILRCVPISNHLYFYWYRQILGQKVEFLVSFYNNEISEKSEIFDDQFSVERPDGSNFTLKIRSTKLEDSAMYFCASTTGRGSGKNNEQFFGPGTRLTVL.

V usage is TRBV7-8 and J usage is TRBJ2-7, with D perhaps TRBD1 (6 bases). Germline-derived CDR1 and CDR2 are SGHVS and FQNEAQ. V dropped 4 bases and J dropped 7 bases, with 23 bases sitting between them. The CDR3 sequence is 16 residues long. CDR3 protein: CASSYELIGQLGEQYF. Written as DNA, the CDR3 is TGTGCCAGCAGCTACGAGCTTATTGGACAGCTCGGAGAGCAGTACTTC.

CDR3 in amino acids: CASSPPGTGNTGELFF. As DNA, the CDR3 is TGTGCCAGCAGCCCCCCCGGGACAGGGAACACCGGGGAGCTGTTTTTT. J is TRBJ2-2 and V is TRBV7-9, with 8 bases matching TRBD1. Germline CDR1 SEHNR, CDR2 FQNEAQ (reference sequence). Trimming cost V 5 bases and J 1 base; bases outside gene matches: 6. CDR3 length: 16 amino acids.

The gene calls are TRBV2 and TRBJ1-2; D is uncertain. Between the trimmed V and J ends, which lost 7 bases and 8 bases, there was a span of 8 bases. CDR3 length: 10 residues. Germline CDR1 reads SNHLY; CDR2 reads FYNNEI. The CDR3 DNA reads TGTGCCAGCACAGGCAGCGGCTACACCTTC. Encoded protein: CASTGSGYTF.

This sequence joins TRBV9 and TRBJ1-1; 11 nucleotides align to TRBD1. This CDR3 comprises 16 residues. The junction had 4 bases not matched to a gene; V was cut back by 2 bases and J by 1 base. Germline lookup yields CDR1 SGDLS and CDR2 YYNGEE. CDR3 residues: CASSVEGTGGNTEAFF. DNA of the CDR3: TGTGCCAGCAGCGTCGAAGGGACAGGGGGGAACACTGAAGCTTTCTTT.

The V call is TRBV13, the J call TRBJ2-1; D uncertain. Germline CDR1 PRHDT, CDR2 FYEKMQ (reference sequence). There are 13 residues in the CDR3. Trimming stripped 4 bases from V and 9 bases from J, with 13 bases between. The CDR3 DNA reads as TGTGCCAGCAGCTCAGATGGGGAAGCTGAGCAGTTCTTC. It codes for CASSSDGEAEQFF.

The V and J genes are TRBV13 and TRBJ2-7; D is perhaps TRBD1 or TRBD2 (5 bases each). The germline gives CDR1 PRHDT, CDR2 FYEKMQ (reference sequence). V shed 2 bases and J shed 5 bases, with 19 bases lying between them. The CDR3 contains 16 residues. The CDR3 nucleotides are TGTGCCAGCAGCTTACTTGGGACGGCAAGCATCCACGAGCAGTACTTC. Amino acids: CASSLLGTASIHEQYF. The full variable domain, its missing parts supplied by reference TRBV13 and TRBJ2-7, is AAGVIQSPRHLIKEKRETATLKCYPIPRHDTVYWYQQGPGQDPQFLISFYEKMQSDKGSIPDRFSAQQFSDYHSELNMSSLELGDSALYFCASSLLGTASIHEQYFGPGTRLTVT.

The chain links TRBV27 to TRBJ1-2; TRBD1 matches at 11 bases. The CDR3 extends over 13 amino acids. V was pared by 5 bases and J by 7 bases, with 3 bases of the junction left unmatched. Per germline, CDR1 MNHEY and CDR2 SMNVEV (reference sequence). The CDR3 loop is CASSPGTGGGYTF. CDR3 coding DNA: TGTGCCAGCAGTCCGGGGACAGGGGGTGGCTACACCTTC.

As DNA, the CDR3 is TGTGCCAGCAGCTTAGAGTTCGGGGCTAACTATGGCTACACCTTC. This sequence encodes CASSLEFGANYGYTF. The rearrangement joins TRBV7-6 to TRBJ1-2, with D hard to call. V lost 1 base, J lost 0 bases, and 9 bases lay in between. This CDR3 has 15 amino acids. Germline CDR1 SGHVS, CDR2 FNYEAQ.